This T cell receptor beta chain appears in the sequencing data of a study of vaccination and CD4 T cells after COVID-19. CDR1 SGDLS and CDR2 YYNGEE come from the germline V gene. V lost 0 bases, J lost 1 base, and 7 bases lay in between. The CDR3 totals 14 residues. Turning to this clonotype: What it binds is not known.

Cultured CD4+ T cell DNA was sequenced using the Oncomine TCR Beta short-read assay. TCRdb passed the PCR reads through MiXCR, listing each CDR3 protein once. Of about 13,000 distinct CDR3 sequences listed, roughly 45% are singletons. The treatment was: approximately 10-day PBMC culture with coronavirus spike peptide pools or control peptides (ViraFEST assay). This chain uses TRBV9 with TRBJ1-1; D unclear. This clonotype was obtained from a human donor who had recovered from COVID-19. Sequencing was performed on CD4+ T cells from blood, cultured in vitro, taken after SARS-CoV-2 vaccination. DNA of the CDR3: TGTGCCAGCAGCGTAGGGGAAGAGAACACTGAAGCTTTCTTT. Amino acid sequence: CASSVGEENTEAFF.